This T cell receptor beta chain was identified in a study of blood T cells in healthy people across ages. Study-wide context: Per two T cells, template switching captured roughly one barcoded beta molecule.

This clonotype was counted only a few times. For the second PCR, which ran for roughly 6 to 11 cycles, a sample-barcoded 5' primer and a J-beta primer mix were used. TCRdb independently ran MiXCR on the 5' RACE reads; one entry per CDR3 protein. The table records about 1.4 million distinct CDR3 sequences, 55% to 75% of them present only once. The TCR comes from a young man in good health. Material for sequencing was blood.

The DNA of the CDR3 is TGTGCCAGCAGTTACGGACGGAGCTATGGCTACACCTTC. It codes for CASSYGRSYGYTF. The J gene is TRBJ1-2, the V gene TRBV6-2 or TRBV6-3; the D is unclear. Between the trimmed V and J ends, which lost 2 bases and 4 bases, there was a span of 8 bases. The CDR3 consists of 13 residues. Germline CDR1 reads MNHEY; CDR2 reads SVGEGT.